This TCR beta chain is drawn from a study of cytomegalovirus exposure and HLA in healthy donors. Across the whole study: Among roughly 190 million T cells, an earlier analysis found 117 million unique TCR beta sequences. Study-level results: According to a later analysis, donors in an Asian-associated ancestry cluster reportedly had fewer N-insertions than the roughly 720-donor mean. Specific recognition of CMV antigens was confirmed in vitro for three chains (all CMV-associated).

Each of the donors was a healthy bone marrow donor. Primers: 60 Vbeta forward and 13 Jbeta reverse. TCRdb's copy holds only in-frame clones and misses some; the assay was immunoSEQ multiplex PCR. Of fewer than 250,000 clones listed, about four fifths were seen once; the top ten hold approximately 10%. On this clone itself: Its antigen is currently unknown.

The V gene end was trimmed by 5 bases and the J gene end by 6 bases; junction bases not matched to a gene: 15. The CDR3 consists of 16 residues. CDR1 and CDR2 from the germline V gene are GTSNPN and SVGIG (reference sequence). The chain couples TRBV30 to TRBJ2-2; TRBD1 matches 7 bases. What was sequenced was PBMCs. This TCR came from a woman in her fifties or sixties in good health and CMV-seropositive. The CDR3 nucleotides are TGTGCCTGGCCAAAAACAGCCGGGACAGAAGCCGGGGAGCTGTTTTTT. This translates into CAWPKTAGTEAGELFF.